The 27 T cell receptor beta chains below were found in one sample sequenced in a study of T-cell reconstitution after alpha-beta-depleted transplantation in children. Molecular barcoding with unique molecular identifiers was used for the TCRbeta library. TCRdb ran MiXCR on the PCR reads and lists one entry per CDR3 protein. This table holds fewer than 700,000 distinct CDR3 sequences, 13% found once. This material consisted of PBMCs, mostly from graft donor cells, taken 360 days after TCRalphabeta/CD19-depleted stem cell transplant. Receptors originate from a male patient between 5 and 17 years old who had a stem cell transplant for acute myeloid leukemia, so the T cells may come from the graft donor.

Ten or more counts support this clonotype. The chain joins TRBV19 to TRBJ2-2; D remains ambiguous. The CDR3 is 11 amino acids. Trimming pared 10 bases from V and 8 bases from J, leaving 11 bases between. CDR1 is LNHDA, CDR2 SQIVND, per germline (reference sequence). CDR3 region: CATSMPGELFF. In DNA, the CDR3 is TGTGCCACCAGTATGCCGGGGGAGCTGTTTTTT.

CDR3 loop: CASSLAAGVGQPQHF. CDR3 nucleotides: TGTGCCAGCAGTTTAGCGGCAGGGGTCGGCCAGCCCCAGCATTTT. The chain links TRBV12-3 or TRBV12-4 to TRBJ1-5; tentative D call: TRBD1 (6 bases). CDR3 length: 15 residues. V was clipped by 0 bases and J by 7 bases, with 13 bases between them.

This clonotype has only a few counts. This chain uses TRBV6-2 or TRBV6-3 with TRBJ2-7; D possibly corresponds to TRBD2 (6 bases). The CDR3 totals 11 residues. The V end was cut by 4 bases, the J end by 13 bases, with 14 bases between. The germline V gene encodes CDR1 MNHEY and CDR2 SVGEGT. CDR3 coding DNA: TGTGCCAGCAGTTCGGGACTCAGCAAATACTTC. It encodes CASSSGLSKYF.

This clonotype has ten or more counts. CDR3 sequence reads: CASSLLAGVVNEQFF. The CDR3 DNA follows: TGTGCCAGCAGTTTGCTAGCGGGAGTTGTCAATGAGCAGTTCTTC. This rearrangement joins TRBV27 to TRBJ2-1, with TRBD2 matching over 10 bases. The CDR3 is 15 residues long. V shed 3 bases, J shed 6 bases, and the junction held 5 bases outside the gene matches. CDR1 is MNHEY, CDR2 SMNVEV, per germline (reference sequence).

The V and J genes are TRBV20-1 and TRBJ2-5, with D maybe TRBD1 (6 bases). V shed 5 bases and J shed 8 bases, with 21 bases lying between them. The CDR3 consists of 14 residues. Germline V gene lookup returns CDR1 DFQATT and CDR2 SNEGSKA (reference sequence). This CDR3 reads CSAPWTVARGTQYF. The DNA for the CDR3 is TGCAGTGCTCCATGGACGGTAGCCAGGGGAACCCAGTACTTC.

A few counts support this clonotype. V and J are TRBV6-1 and TRBJ2-7; 14 nucleotides match TRBD2. With V trimmed by 5 bases and J by 7 bases, 16 bases remained unmatched. Germline lookup yields CDR1 MNHNS and CDR2 SASEGT. The length of the CDR3 is 18 residues. The CDR3 protein is CASSPYNPGLAGVGEQYF. For the CDR3, the DNA is TGTGCCAGCAGTCCATATAACCCGGGACTAGCGGGAGTAGGAGAGCAGTACTTC.

The chain joins TRBV20-1 to TRBJ2-3, with D tentatively TRBD2 (6 bases). V was clipped by 3 bases and J by 5 bases, with 21 bases between them. The CDR3 has 16 residues. CDR1 is DFQATT, CDR2 SNEGSKA, per germline (reference sequence). CDR3 nucleotide sequence: TGCAGTGCTAGTAGGAGGGCCCTCGTCAGGATAGATACGCAGTATTTT. Translating gives CSASRRALVRIDTQYF.

This clonotype was counted only a few times. The gene calls are TRBV28 and TRBJ1-1; D remains ambiguous. CDR3 length equals 14 residues. The ends were cut back, 5 bases at V and 1 base at J, with 11 bases in the middle. From germline, CDR1 is MDHEN and CDR2 SYDVKM. The CDR3 nucleotides read TGTGCCAGCAGTCCCTCAGTCCCGAACACTGAAGCTTTCTTT. Its translation: CASSPSVPNTEAFF.

This clonotype turned up a few times. V is TRBV20-1 and J is TRBJ2-3; 7 bases agree with TRBD2. This CDR3 contains 14 residues. The V and J ends lost 4 bases and 0 bases, in that order; junction bases with no gene match: 4. Germline CDR1 DFQATT, CDR2 SNEGSKA (reference sequence). The CDR3 nucleotides read TGCAGTGCTACAAGCGGGGCTAGCACAGATACGCAGTATTTT. It translates to CSATSGASTDTQYF.

This clonotype was detected many times. The chain has TRBV6-1 and TRBJ1-2; 7 bases agree with TRBD1. Losses at the gene ends were 5 bases for V and 8 bases for J; bases not matched to a gene: 8. The CDR3 loop spans 13 amino acids. In germline, CDR1 is MNHNS, CDR2 SASEGT. CDR3 sequence: CASSLGQVSGYTF. The CDR3 coding sequence is TGTGCCAGCAGTCTCGGACAGGTCTCGGGCTACACCTTC.

The chain carries TRBV6-1 and TRBJ1-1; D gene ambiguous. The CDR3 contains 14 residues. CDR1 is MNHNS and CDR2 is SASEGT in the germline V gene. V lost 5 bases, J lost 3 bases, and 13 bases lay in between. This CDR3 is CASSPHPEYTEAFF. The CDR3 nucleotides read TGTGCCAGCAGTCCTCACCCCGAATACACTGAAGCTTTCTTT.

The chain's CDR3 is CASSSRQGVSNPYEQYF. CDR3 DNA: TGTGCCAGCAGCTCCAGACAGGGGGTTTCAAACCCCTACGAGCAGTACTTC. The chain joins TRBV7-6 to TRBJ2-7, with 9 bases aligning to TRBD1. V shed 4 bases, J shed 2 bases, and the junction held 12 bases outside the gene matches. Looked up from germline, CDR1 is SGHVS and CDR2 is FNYEAQ. There are 17 residues in the CDR3.

Only a few counts were recorded for this clonotype. The genes are TRBV5-6 and TRBJ2-7; perhaps TRBD1 as D (6 bases). The CDR3 covers 15 residues. Trimming left V 4 bases short and J 3 bases short, with 17 bases between. From germline, CDR1 is SGHDT and CDR2 YYEEEE. CDR3: CASSQTGQRLYEQYF. The CDR3 DNA reads as TGTGCCAGCAGCCAAACTGGACAGCGCCTCTACGAGCAGTACTTC. Together with reference TRBV5-6 and TRBJ2-7, the CDR3 gives the full variable domain: DAGVTQSPTHLIKTRGQQVTLRCSPKSGHDTVSWYQQALGQGPQFIFQYYEEEERQRGNFPDRFSGHQFPNYSSELNVNALLLGDSALYLCASSQTGQRLYEQYFGPGTRLTVT.

The table lists this clonotype with a few counts. The chain links TRBV12-3 or TRBV12-4 to TRBJ1-4; 7 bases are shared with TRBD1. CDR3 length: 14 residues. V lost 6 bases and J lost 4; bases outside the gene matches: 5. The CDR3 loop reads CASSRQGGNEKLFF. CDR3 nucleotides: TGTGCCAGCAGCCGACAGGGTGGTAATGAAAAACTGTTTTTT.

This clonotype was seen more than once but under ten times. The J gene is TRBJ2-7, the V gene TRBV5-5, with no clear D. CDR1 is SGHKS and CDR2 is YYEKEE in the germline V gene (reference sequence). Trimming took off 4 bases at V and 13 bases at J, with 15 bases between the two ends. The CDR3 totals 11 residues. CDR3 residues: CASSLRTASYF. The CDR3 DNA reads TGTGCCAGCAGCCTCAGGACCGCGTCCTACTTC.

In its sample, this clonotype was seen many times. This chain joins TRBV30 and TRBJ2-5; 9 nucleotides align to TRBD1. There are 14 residues in the CDR3. The ends lost 0 bases at V and 4 bases at J; junction bases unmatched: 3. The germline V gene encodes CDR1 GTSNPN and CDR2 SVGIG (reference sequence). The chain's CDR3 is CAWSVQGASETQYF. The CDR3 nucleotides are TGTGCCTGGAGTGTACAGGGGGCGTCAGAGACCCAGTACTTC.

This clonotype was seen at least ten times. The chain carries TRBV15 and TRBJ1-4, with TRBD1 matching 8 bases. Per germline, CDR1 LNHNV and CDR2 YYDKDF (reference sequence). V shed 5 bases and J 8 bases; nucleotides not matched to a gene: 4. There are 13 residues in the CDR3. CDR3 residues: CATSRTGSEKLFF. The CDR3 DNA follows: TGTGCCACCAGCCGGACAGGGAGCGAAAAACTGTTTTTT. The full variable domain, with the rest looked up from reference TRBV15 and TRBJ1-4, is DAMVIQNPRYQVTQFGKPVTLSCSQTLNHNVMYWYQQKSSQAPKLLFHYYDKDFNNEADTPDNFQSRRPNTSFCFLDIRSPGLGDTAMYLCATSRTGSEKLFFGSGTQLSVL.

This clonotype has a handful of counts. The rearrangement uses TRBV27 and TRBJ1-2; TRBD1 aligns across 9 bases. CDR3 length: 16 amino acids. V dropped 4 bases and J dropped 8; count of bases not matched to a gene: 14. Germline CDR1 and CDR2: MNHEY and SMNVEV (reference sequence). CDR3 nucleotides: TGTGCCAGCAGTTCTTTTGTCCGGGACAGGGCTGGAGGCTACACCTTC. The encoded protein is CASSSFVRDRAGGYTF.

Only a few counts were recorded for this clonotype. J is TRBJ2-7 and V is TRBV3-1; maybe TRBD2 (6 bases). Germline V CDR1 and CDR2: LGHDT, YNNKEL (reference sequence). The length of the CDR3 is 16 residues. V was trimmed by 4 bases and J by 0 bases, leaving 16 bases between them. The CDR3 bases are TGTGCCAGCAGCCCCAAGCCGTGCGGGGCCTCCTACGAGCAGTACTTC. Residues: CASSPKPCGASYEQYF.

This clonotype was counted between two and nine times. The CDR3 is CASSYSRLAGTNEQFF. DNA of the CDR3: TGTGCCAGCAGTTACTCGAGGCTAGCGGGTACCAATGAGCAGTTCTTC. The chain carries TRBV6-2 or TRBV6-3 and TRBJ2-1; 8 bases fit TRBD2. This CDR3 contains 16 residues. CDR1 MNHEY and CDR2 SVGEGT come from the germline V gene. The trim removed 0 bases at V and 6 bases at J, leaving 7 bases unmatched.

Ten or more counts support this clonotype. This chain links TRBV6-5 with TRBJ2-4; 12 nucleotides agree with TRBD2. V dropped 6 bases and J dropped 7; count of bases not matched to a gene: 7. CDR3 length: 15 residues. Germline assignment: CDR1 MNHEY and CDR2 SVGAGI. The CDR3 DNA reads TGTGCCAGCAGCGACTCTGGACTAGCGGGGAACATTCAGTACTTC. Amino acids: CASSDSGLAGNIQYF.

The J gene is TRBJ2-1, the V gene TRBV9, with a possible D match to TRBD1 (5 bases). This CDR3 has 16 amino acids. The V and J ends lost 0 bases and 4 bases respectively, with 14 bases between them. CDR1 is SGDLS, CDR2 YYNGEE, per germline. CDR3 region: CASSVALQAVYNEQFF. CDR3 in DNA: TGTGCCAGCAGCGTAGCTTTACAGGCTGTGTACAATGAGCAGTTCTTC.

This clonotype was detected many times. The V gene is TRBV12-3 or TRBV12-4, the J gene TRBJ2-7; maybe TRBD1 (6 bases). The ends were cut back, 3 bases at V and 1 base at J, with 10 bases in the middle. The CDR3 sequence is 14 residues long. The CDR3 DNA reads as TGTGCCAGCAGTTTCAGACAGGCTTCCTACGAGCAGTACTTC. It encodes CASSFRQASYEQYF.

The chain uses TRBV12-3 or TRBV12-4 and TRBJ1-3; TRBD1 might be the D (6 bases). This CDR3 has 14 amino acids. V was shortened by 6 bases and J by 7 bases, with 16 bases between the two germline ends. CDR3 nucleotide sequence: TGTGCCAGCAGGCCCCCGGGAACAGGGAACACCATATATTTT. It is translated as CASRPPGTGNTIYF.

The chain employs TRBV12-3 or TRBV12-4 and TRBJ2-1, with D possibly being TRBD1 or TRBD2 (5 bases each). The CDR3 extends over 15 amino acids. V was trimmed by 7 bases and J by 9 bases, leaving 22 bases between them. CDR3 coding DNA: TGTGCCAGCACCCCCTGGGACCCGGGTTTGGGTGAGCAGTTCTTC. Its translation: CASTPWDPGLGEQFF.

Here the CDR3 DNA reads TGTGCCAGCAGCCTCCGGACAGGGTATACCCATGAAGCTTTCTTT. This gives the protein CASSLRTGYTHEAFF. The V call is TRBV14, the J call TRBJ1-1, with TRBD1 identical over 8 bases. V lost 4 bases and J lost 7; bases outside the gene matches: 11. The CDR3 totals 15 residues. CDR1 is SGHDN and CDR2 is FVKESK in the germline V gene.

This clonotype has more than one count but fewer than ten. One junction end disagrees with the germline gene, perhaps due to a read error. The CDR3 here is CASSPGRSQGRSNQPQHF. Written as DNA, the CDR3 is TGTGCTAGCAGCCCAGGACGGAGCCAAGGTAGGAGCAATCAGCCCCAGCATTTT. The chain has TRBV7-7 and TRBJ1-5; D not certain. From germline, CDR1 is SSHAT and CDR2 FNYEAQ (reference sequence). The CDR3 sequence is 18 residues long.